The 9 T cell receptor beta chains given below trace back to one sample, sequenced in a study of T cell changes during pregnancy in multiple sclerosis. Profiling relied on immunoSEQ multiplex PCR, and the TCRdb table lists in-frame clones only, not all of them. The sample gives 20,000 or so clones, 80% to 90% of which show up once; approximately 13% is in the top ten. This material consisted of CD8+ T cells from peripheral blood mononuclear cells, taken in the third trimester of pregnancy. The receptors originated from a female donor in good health, enrolled as a control in a pregnancy study.

V and J are TRBV2 and TRBJ2-1, with TRBD1 as a possible D gene (6 bases). The germline V and J ends were trimmed by 6 bases and 12 bases, with 12 bases remaining between them. There are 11 residues in the CDR3. Germline CDR1 is SNHLY and CDR2 is FYNNEI. Written as DNA, the CDR3 is TGTGCCAGCAGGGAGACAGGAACGCAGTTCTTC. This gives the protein CASRETGTQFF.

The chain carries TRBV27 and TRBJ2-1, with D tentatively TRBD2 (7 bases). In germline, CDR1 is MNHEY, CDR2 SMNVEV (reference sequence). V was clipped by 2 bases and J by 5 bases, with 13 bases between them. This CDR3 is built from 15 residues. This chain's CDR3 is CASSLRGGGNNEQFF. CDR3 in DNA: TGTGCCAGCAGTTTAAGGGGGGGCGGGAACAATGAGCAGTTCTTC.

The V call is TRBV6-1, the J call TRBJ2-3; D unclear. The CDR3 is made up of 13 amino acids. CDR1 and CDR2 from the germline V gene are MNHNS and SASEGT. V was trimmed by 1 base and J by 8 bases, leaving 10 bases between them. CDR3 nucleotide sequence: TGTGCCAGCAGTGAAGAAGCCGAGTTTACGCAGTATTTT. Translated: CASSEEAEFTQYF.

This clone came up once. The CDR3 protein is CASSRVGTGYGYTF. The DNA for the CDR3 is TGTGCCAGTAGTAGGGTAGGGACAGGGTATGGCTACACCTTC. V gene TRBV19 combines with J gene TRBJ1-2, with 9 positions matching TRBD1. Losses at the gene ends were 4 bases for V and 5 bases for J; bases not matched to a gene: 5. Germline CDR1 LNHDA, CDR2 SQIVND (reference sequence). CDR3 size: 14 residues.

The chain uses TRBV27 and TRBJ2-7; 7 nucleotides match TRBD2. V lost 0 bases to trimming and J lost 3 bases; unmatched junction nucleotides: 8. This CDR3 is built from 16 residues. Per the germline V gene, CDR1 is MNHEY and CDR2 is SMNVEV (reference sequence). The CDR3, as DNA: TGTGCCAGCAGTTTATCGAACGGGGGAGGGTACTACGAGCAGTACTTC. This translates into CASSLSNGGGYYEQYF.

This clone showed up just a few times. The rearrangement uses TRBV19 and TRBJ1-5; 9 bases are shared with TRBD1. V dropped 9 bases and J dropped 4; count of bases not matched to a gene: 7. The CDR3 is 14 residues long. CDR1 is LNHDA and CDR2 is SQIVND in the germline V gene (reference sequence). CDR3 in amino acids: CARGGTGTNQPQHF. The DNA of the CDR3 is TGTGCCAGGGGCGGGACAGGGACGAATCAGCCCCAGCATTTT. Filled out from reference TRBV19 and TRBJ1-5, the complete variable domain reads DGGITQSPKYLFRKEGQNVTLSCEQNLNHDAMYWYRQDPGQGLRLIYYSQIVNDFQKGDIAEGYSVSREKKESFPLTVTSAQKNPTAFYLCARGGTGTNQPQHFGDGTRLSIL.

The J gene is TRBJ2-5, the V gene TRBV27, with TRBD2 as a possible D gene (6 bases). Deletions cut 5 bases from V and 5 bases from J, with 15 bases between. Germline CDR1 is MNHEY and CDR2 is SMNVEV (reference sequence). The CDR3 sequence is 14 residues long. The CDR3 DNA is TGTGCCAGCAGTACGGACGCTCGGGGGGAGACCCAGTACTTC. This gives the protein CASSTDARGETQYF.

The chain joins TRBV7-9 to TRBJ2-1, with TRBD2 identical over 8 bases. From germline, CDR1 is SEHNR and CDR2 FQNEAQ (reference sequence). The CDR3 runs to 17 residues. The junction had 6 bases not matched to a gene; V was cut back by 2 bases and J by 0 bases. CDR3 protein: CASSLPSGFSSYNEQFF. CDR3 bases: TGTGCCAGCAGCTTACCTAGCGGGTTTAGCTCCTACAATGAGCAGTTCTTC.

This clone was picked up one time. This chain's CDR3 is CASGTGVTETQYF. The DNA of the CDR3 is TGTGCCAGCGGGACAGGGGTTACCGAGACCCAGTACTTC. J is TRBJ2-5 and V is TRBV27; 10 bases are shared with TRBD1. The germline V gene has CDR1 MNHEY and CDR2 SMNVEV (reference sequence). The CDR3 sequence is 13 residues long. Losses at the gene ends were 8 bases for V and 5 bases for J; bases not matched to a gene: 5.